A single sample gave rise to the 18 T cell receptor beta chains below, sequenced in a study of blood T cell repertoires in COVID-19. The assay was immunoSEQ multiplex PCR, and TCRdb's table has in-frame clones only and misses some. The data contain tens of thousands of clones, roughly 80% of them singletons. Source material: peripheral blood. Source of these receptors: a woman older than 75 with active or convalescent COVID-19.

The rearrangement uses TRBV7-2 and TRBJ2-2; TRBD1 aligns across 7 bases. The germline V gene encodes CDR1 SGHTA and CDR2 FQGNSA. Losses at the gene ends were 5 bases for V and 6 bases for J; bases not matched to a gene: 3. This CDR3 has 13 residues. CDR3 protein: CASSPDRAGELFF. CDR3 sequence (DNA): TGTGCCAGCAGCCCCGACAGGGCCGGGGAGCTGTTTTTT.

The CDR3 DNA sequence: TGTGCCAGCAGCTTACAGGAGGGAGTCGGGGGGCTGACCCAGTACTTC. This translates into CASSLQEGVGGLTQYF. The J gene is TRBJ2-5, the V gene TRBV11-2; TRBD2 is a possible D gene (7 bases). This CDR3 contains 16 residues. Germline lookup yields CDR1 SGHAT and CDR2 FQNNGV. Trimming cost V 2 bases and J 7 bases, with 20 bases left between them.

This clone is a singleton in its sample. The chain employs TRBV6-2 or TRBV6-3 and TRBJ1-1; no clear D gene. With 5 bases removed from V and 3 bases from J, the gap between germline ends came to 4 bases. Germline V lookup: CDR1 MNHEY, CDR2 SVGEGT. The CDR3 is 11 amino acids. In DNA, the CDR3 is TGTGCCAGCAGTCAGTACACTGAAGCTTTCTTT. This gives the protein CASSQYTEAFF.

This rearrangement joins TRBV9 to TRBJ1-1; 8 bases agree with TRBD1. V lost 0 bases and J lost 1; bases outside the gene matches: 2. Germline V CDR1 and CDR2: SGDLS, YYNGEE. The CDR3 totals 15 residues. CDR3 residues: CASSVEQGANTEAFF. Here the CDR3 DNA reads TGTGCCAGCAGCGTAGAGCAGGGGGCGAACACTGAAGCTTTCTTT. The full variable domain, rest sourced from reference TRBV9 and TRBJ1-1, is DSGVTQTPKHLITATGQRVTLRCSPRSGDLSVYWYQQSLDQGLQFLIQYYNGEERAKGNILERFSAQQFPDLHSELNLSSLELGDSALYFCASSVEQGANTEAFFGQGTRLTVV.

This clone came up once. This rearrangement joins TRBV19 to TRBJ1-2; a possible D gene is TRBD1 (5 bases). V dropped 10 bases and J dropped 7 bases, with 28 bases sitting between them. The CDR3 runs to 16 residues. Germline loops: CDR1 LNHDA, CDR2 SQIVND (reference sequence). The CDR3 DNA reads TGTGCCACCCGCAAAGGGCTAGATCAGGGATCGGGTGGCTACACCTTC. The encoded protein is CATRKGLDQGSGGYTF.

The V call is TRBV5-1, the J call TRBJ1-2; no clear D. Germline V CDR1 and CDR2: SGHRS, YFSETQ. The CDR3 consists of 16 residues. V lost 0 bases to trimming and J lost 0 bases, with 12 bases between them. As DNA, the CDR3 is TGCGCCAGCAGCTTGGGTCAGTCCAAGACTAACTATGGCTACACCTTC. It yields the protein CASSLGQSKTNYGYTF.

V and J are TRBV18 and TRBJ1-1; no definite D call. Trimming left V 3 bases short and J 1 base short, with 6 bases between. The CDR3 covers 13 residues. Germline V lookup: CDR1 KGHSH, CDR2 LQKENI. CDR3 sequence reads: CASSPQENTEAFF. CDR3 DNA: TGTGCCAGCTCACCCCAGGAGAACACTGAAGCTTTCTTT.

The rearrangement joins TRBV21-1 to TRBJ1-1; the table's D call, TRBD1, has no DNA check behind it. TRBV21-1 corresponds to a pseudogene. The CDR3 sequence is 13 residues long. In DNA, the CDR3 is TGTGCCAGCAGCAAGCTTCAGGCTACTGAAGCTTTCTTT. It specifies CASSKLQATEAFF.

This clone was found a few times. The chain combines TRBV27 with TRBJ2-1, with 11 bases matching TRBD2. Germline values: CDR1 MNHEY, CDR2 SMNVEV (reference sequence). The CDR3 runs to 16 residues. The junction had 7 bases not matched to a gene; V was cut back by 6 bases and J by 3 bases. The CDR3 sequence: CASSNLAGGSYNEQFF. In nucleotides, the CDR3 is TGTGCCAGCAGCAACCTAGCGGGAGGAAGCTACAATGAGCAGTTCTTC.

The V and J genes are TRBV6-5 and TRBJ1-2; D is unresolved. The germline V and J ends were trimmed by 8 bases and 0 bases, with 16 bases remaining between them. This CDR3 contains 15 residues. The germline V gene encodes CDR1 MNHEY and CDR2 SVGAGI. The CDR3 nucleotides are TGTGCCAGCGCGAAAATTGGGCAAGCTAACTATGGCTACACCTTC. Encoded protein: CASAKIGQANYGYTF.

J is TRBJ2-1 and V is TRBV15; a weak D match, TRBD2 (5 bases). Germline CDR1 LNHNV, CDR2 YYDKDF (reference sequence). This CDR3 contains 11 residues. V was clipped by 8 bases and J by 9 bases, with 11 bases between them. The CDR3 here is CATSDGVEQFF. The CDR3 DNA sequence: TGTGCCACCTCCGACGGGGTTGAGCAGTTCTTC.

The CDR3 loop is CASSPYTADEQFF. CDR3 coding DNA: TGTGCCAGCAGCCCCTATACCGCCGATGAGCAGTTCTTC. The genes are TRBV7-3 and TRBJ2-1; D unclear. Trimming took 5 bases from V and 8 from J, leaving 13 bases between them. CDR1 and CDR2 from the germline V gene are SGHTA and FQGTGA. The CDR3 is 13 amino acids.

This chain links TRBV7-3 with TRBJ2-2, with D maybe TRBD2 (6 bases). CDR3 length equals 16 residues. The V end was cut by 1 base, the J end by 2 bases, with 11 bases between. Germline V CDR1 and CDR2: SGHTA, FQGTGA. The CDR3 protein is CASSLMGSGNTGELFF. The DNA for the CDR3 is TGTGCCAGCAGCTTAATGGGTAGCGGCAACACCGGGGAGCTGTTTTTT.

J is TRBJ2-3 and V is TRBV9, with 10 bases fitting TRBD2. Per germline, CDR1 SGDLS and CDR2 YYNGEE. The CDR3 has 15 amino acids. V dropped 3 bases and J dropped 6; count of bases not matched to a gene: 7. CDR3 sequence: CASSASGGLRDTQYF. CDR3 sequence (DNA): TGTGCCAGCAGCGCTAGCGGGGGCCTGAGGGATACGCAGTATTTT.

The count of this clone is one. The chain carries TRBV19 and TRBJ1-4; possibly TRBD1 for D (5 bases). V dropped 3 bases and J dropped 8 bases, with 10 bases sitting between them. The CDR3 is 13 amino acids. CDR1 and CDR2 (germline): LNHDA, SQIVND (reference sequence). The CDR3 bases are TGTGCCAGTAGTATCCGGCAGGGAGAAAAACTGTTTTTT. It specifies CASSIRQGEKLFF.

This chain joins TRBV27 and TRBJ1-1, with 12 positions matching TRBD1. From germline, CDR1 is MNHEY and CDR2 SMNVEV (reference sequence). CDR3 length: 14 amino acids. V lost 6 bases to trimming and J lost 6 bases; unmatched junction nucleotides: 5. The DNA for the CDR3 is TGTGCCAGCAGACCCGGGACAGGGGGCGCTGAAGCTTTCTTT. Its translation is CASRPGTGGAEAFF.

The CDR3 DNA sequence: TGCGCCAGCAGCCAAGATTCCACAGGGGCGCAGTATTTT. Protein: CASSQDSTGAQYF. The V call is TRBV4-3, the J call TRBJ2-3; TRBD1 matches at 7 bases. In germline, CDR1 is LGHNA, CDR2 YSLEER. CDR3 length: 13 amino acids. J lost 10 bases, V lost 0 bases, and 4 bases had no gene match.

The chain has TRBV7-9 and TRBJ1-2; no clear D. With 2 bases removed from V and 5 bases from J, the gap between germline ends came to 12 bases. The CDR3 length is 14 residues. Per the germline V gene, CDR1 is SEHNR and CDR2 is FQNEAQ (reference sequence). This CDR3 is CASSLSGWRYGYTF. The CDR3 coding sequence is TGTGCCAGCAGCTTATCAGGCTGGAGGTATGGCTACACCTTC.